One sample yielded the 10 T cell receptor beta chains listed below, sequenced in a study of siplizumab effects on memory and regulatory T cells. No antigens are known for them. Profiling relied on immunoSEQ multiplex PCR, and the TCRdb table lists in-frame clones only, not all of them. The top ten hold around two fifths of the sample, which has 10,000 or so clones, 47% seen once. It was at 37°C and for five to seven days that the mixed lymphocyte reaction cells were cocultured. The sequenced sample consisted of CFSE-low (dividing) CD8+ T cells sorted from an allogeneic mixed lymphocyte reaction. Receptor source: a human donor in good health; the cells came from an allogeneic mixed lymphocyte reaction. Some clones in this sample may be carry-over from other donors' samples.

The chain couples TRBV7-9 to TRBJ2-5; 9 bases fit TRBD2. The J call is uncertain, as TRBJ2-7 better fits the DNA end. CDR1 SEHNR and CDR2 FQNEAQ come from the germline V gene (reference sequence). The length of the CDR3 is 15 residues. The CDR3 region has the DNA TGTGCCAGCAGCCCGAGGCTAGCGGGGACCTACGAGCAGTACTTC. This codes for CASSPRLAGTYEQYF.

The count of this clone is one. This chain uses TRBV6-5 with TRBJ2-3; D perhaps matches TRBD1 (5 bases). Per germline, CDR1 MNHEY and CDR2 SVGAGI. The CDR3 is 13 residues long. V lost 5 bases and J lost 4, with 10 bases in between. The CDR3 bases are TGTGCCAGCAGTCCGGACATCGCAGATACGCAGTATTTT. The encoded protein is CASSPDIADTQYF.

A few counts support this clone. The chain links TRBV9 to TRBJ2-5; 7 nucleotides line up with TRBD2. There are 15 residues in the CDR3. With 0 bases clipped from V and 2 bases from J, the junction kept 4 bases outside the gene matches. Germline loops: CDR1 SGDLS, CDR2 YYNGEE. DNA for the CDR3: TGTGCCAGCAGCGTAGCTGGGAGGGAACAAGAGACCCAGTACTTC. It codes for CASSVAGREQETQYF.

This clone was recorded only once. This rearrangement joins TRBV27 to TRBJ2-7; 8 bases align to TRBD1. Germline lookup yields CDR1 MNHEY and CDR2 SMNVEV (reference sequence). J lost 1 base, V lost 5 bases, and 10 bases had no gene match. The CDR3 runs to 16 residues. The CDR3 coding sequence is TGTGCCAGCAGTCCCTCGCAGGGGGCCCTATCCTACGAGCAGTACTTC. Protein sequence: CASSPSQGALSYEQYF.

This clone turned up a few times. This sequence joins TRBV7-8 and TRBJ2-5, with D tentatively TRBD2 (6 bases). CDR3 length equals 14 residues. Trimming removed 5 bases at V and 1 base at J, with 11 bases between. Germline V gene lookup returns CDR1 SGHVS and CDR2 FQNEAQ. CDR3 sequence reads: CASSDPTSQETQYF. The CDR3 region has the DNA TGTGCCAGCAGCGATCCGACTAGCCAAGAGACCCAGTACTTC.

This clone has just a few counts. The chain has TRBV11-2 and TRBJ2-7; D ambiguous. V lost 5 bases and J lost 5, with 10 bases in between. The germline V gene encodes CDR1 SGHAT and CDR2 FQNNGV. The CDR3 sequence is 12 residues long. The CDR3 DNA is TGTGCCAGCAGCGGAAGTTTGGACGAGCAGTACTTC. The encoded protein is CASSGSLDEQYF.

This clone counts as medium-sized. The chain combines TRBV7-9 with TRBJ2-7, with TRBD1 as a possible D gene (5 bases). Germline assignment: CDR1 SEHNR and CDR2 FQNEAQ (reference sequence). The CDR3 runs 13 residues. V was clipped by 5 bases and J by 7 bases, with 15 bases between them. DNA of the CDR3: TGTGCCAGCAGCCCCCTCAGGGTAGGTGAGCAGTACTTC. Residues: CASSPLRVGEQYF.

This clone was observed a handful of times. The chain has TRBV19 and TRBJ2-7; D might be TRBD2 (5 bases). The CDR3 totals 13 residues. V lost 5 bases and J 2 bases, leaving 10 bases between the germline ends. Germline-derived CDR1 and CDR2 are LNHDA and SQIVND (reference sequence). The CDR3 sequence is CASSRENTYEQYF. The CDR3 nucleotides read TGTGCCAGTAGTCGGGAAAACACCTACGAGCAGTACTTC.

This rearrangement joins TRBV4-2 to TRBJ2-1; D possibly corresponds to TRBD1 (5 bases). Germline lookup yields CDR1 LGHNA and CDR2 YNFKEQ. Trimming stripped 4 bases from V and 9 bases from J, with 13 bases between. The CDR3 length is 13 residues. The CDR3 reads CASSPPGFSEQFF. The CDR3 DNA sequence: TGTGCCAGCAGCCCCCCAGGGTTTAGTGAGCAGTTCTTC.

The table lists this clone with a count of one. In nucleotides, the CDR3 is TGTGCCAGCAGAACGGGCCACCTCTACGAGCAGTACTTC. It yields the protein CASRTGHLYEQYF. The V gene is TRBV6-5, the J gene TRBJ2-7; D not certain. The V gene's germline CDR1 is MNHEY and CDR2 SVGAGI. Trimming shortened V by 6 bases and J by 3 bases, and 12 bases separated the two germline ends. CDR3 length equals 13 residues.